The 29 T cell receptor beta chains reported below all come from one sample, sequenced in a study of blood T cell repertoires in COVID-19. TCRdb's table, derived via immunoSEQ multiplex PCR, lists solely in-frame clones and lacks some. The table has around 200,000 clones, around 82% seen once; the top ten hold less than 3.5%. Sequencing was done on a sample of peripheral blood. Receptor source: a man aged 45-65 years with active or convalescent COVID-19.

The chain joins TRBV29-1 to TRBJ2-2; the match to TRBD1 covers 7 bases. CDR1 is SQVTM and CDR2 is ANQGSEA in the germline V gene. This CDR3 is 14 amino acids long. Germline trimming cut 5 bases from V and 3 bases from J; bases unmatched to any gene: 6. CDR3 protein: CSVTGTVDTGELFF. Here the CDR3 DNA reads TGCAGCGTTACCGGGACAGTTGACACCGGGGAGCTGTTTTTT.

This clone was observed a single time. Here the CDR3 reads CASSLDFSGSSTGELFF. The CDR3 region has the DNA TGCGCCAGCAGCTTGGATTTTAGCGGGAGTTCCACCGGGGAGCTGTTTTTT. The chain has TRBV5-1 and TRBJ2-2; 9 bases align to TRBD2. CDR1 SGHRS and CDR2 YFSETQ come from the germline V gene. The CDR3 runs to 17 residues. With 0 bases clipped from V and 4 bases from J, the junction kept 7 bases outside the gene matches.

The rearrangement links TRBV5-6 to TRBJ1-5; 10 bases are shared with TRBD1. From germline, CDR1 is SGHDT and CDR2 YYEEEE. J lost 2 bases, V lost 4 bases, and 6 bases had no gene match. The length of the CDR3 is 16 residues. The CDR3 region is CASSPLDRGRNQPQHF. CDR3 bases: TGTGCCAGCAGCCCGTTAGACAGGGGGCGCAATCAGCCCCAGCATTTT.

In DNA form, the CDR3 reads TGTGCCAGCAGTCCAGGGGTTTTTGGCACTGAAGCTTTCTTT. The encoded protein is CASSPGVFGTEAFF. The chain is built from TRBV27 and TRBJ1-1; tentative D call: TRBD1 (6 bases). The CDR3 is 14 residues long. Trimming shortened V by 5 bases and J by 4 bases, and 14 bases separated the two germline ends. Germline V gives CDR1 MNHEY, CDR2 SMNVEV (reference sequence).

The rearrangement uses TRBV6-5 and TRBJ2-1; tentative D call: TRBD1 (6 bases). This CDR3 contains 14 residues. V was pared by 2 bases and J by 8 bases, with 13 bases between. Germline CDR1 is MNHEY and CDR2 is SVGAGI. This CDR3 reads CASSYNDRLHEQFF. The CDR3 region has the DNA TGTGCCAGCAGTTACAACGACAGGTTACATGAGCAGTTCTTC.

The genes are TRBV30 and TRBJ2-3, with 10 bases aligning to TRBD2. The CDR3 runs to 14 residues. V shed 8 bases, J shed 0 bases, and the junction held 5 bases outside the gene matches. Germline V gene lookup returns CDR1 GTSNPN and CDR2 SVGIG (reference sequence). CDR3: CARTSGGSTDTQYF. CDR3 DNA sequence: TGTGCCCGGACTAGCGGAGGGAGCACAGATACGCAGTATTTT. The variable domain in full, completed from reference TRBV30 and TRBJ2-3, reads SQTIHQWPATLVQPVGSPLSLECTVEGTSNPNLYWYRQAAGRGLQLLFYSVGIGQISSEVPQNLSASRPQDRQFILSSKKLLLSDSGFYLCARTSGGSTDTQYFGPGTRLTVL.

The chain has TRBV25-1 and TRBJ1-1, with 11 bases that match TRBD1. The junction had 10 bases not matched to a gene; V was cut back by 5 bases and J by 2 bases. The germline V gene has CDR1 MGHDK and CDR2 SYGVNS. The length of the CDR3 is 17 residues. CDR3 loop: CASSTPRDRGTNTEAFF. The CDR3 coding sequence is TGTGCCAGCAGTACTCCCCGGGACAGGGGGACAAACACTGAAGCTTTCTTT.

The chain recombines TRBV6-5 with TRBJ1-1, with a tentative D call TRBD1 (5 bases). Trimming took off 9 bases at V and 4 bases at J, with 21 bases between the two ends. Germline CDR1 MNHEY, CDR2 SVGAGI. The CDR3 length is 15 residues. In DNA form, the CDR3 reads TGTGCCAGTTCCCGAGGAAGGGGAACGGGCACTGAAGCTTTCTTT. Its protein is CASSRGRGTGTEAFF.

In its sample, this clone was seen once. V usage is TRBV7-2 and J usage is TRBJ2-4; 8 bases are shared with TRBD1. Germline V CDR1 and CDR2: SGHTA, FQGNSA. The CDR3 extends over 16 amino acids. Trimming at V came to 5 bases and at J to 1 base, leaving 7 bases not matched to a gene. CDR3 nucleotides: TGTGCCAGCAGCCCACTATGGACAGGGGCCAAAAACATTCAGTACTTC. Its protein is CASSPLWTGAKNIQYF.

This clone appeared a few times. The rearrangement links TRBV24-1 to TRBJ1-3; no clear D gene. V lost 2 bases to trimming and J lost 1 base, with 8 bases between them. In germline, CDR1 is KGHDR, CDR2 SFDVKD. The CDR3 is 15 residues long. CDR3: CATSDSGNSGNTIYF. In nucleotides, the CDR3 is TGTGCCACCAGTGATTCGGGGAATTCTGGAAACACCATATATTTT.

The chain uses TRBV5-1 and TRBJ2-1, with D possibly being TRBD2 (6 bases). The CDR3 sequence is 17 residues long. Per the germline V gene, CDR1 is SGHRS and CDR2 is YFSETQ. Trimming took off 4 bases at V and 5 bases at J, with 22 bases between the two ends. CDR3 region: CASSRGRGGAVHNEQFF. In DNA, the CDR3 is TGCGCCAGCAGCCGTGGACGAGGCGGGGCGGTCCACAATGAGCAGTTCTTC. The full variable domain, completed using reference TRBV5-1 and TRBJ2-1, is KAGVTQTPRYLIKTRGQQVTLSCSPISGHRSVSWYQQTPGQGLQFLFEYFSETQRNKGNFPGRFSGRQFSNSRSEMNVSTLELGDSALYLCASSRGRGGAVHNEQFFGPGTRLTVL.

The chain carries TRBV5-1 and TRBJ1-2; D gene ambiguous. Germline V gives CDR1 SGHRS, CDR2 YFSETQ. The CDR3 runs to 16 residues. V was pared by 4 bases and J by 4 bases, with 20 bases between. The CDR3 DNA sequence: TGCGCCAGCAGCCTCCTAGCCTCGACGGCCCTCTATGGCTACACCTTC. It specifies CASSLLASTALYGYTF.

The rearrangement uses TRBV11-2 and TRBJ1-6, with a possible D match to TRBD1 (6 bases). Trimming removed 1 base at V and 7 bases at J, with 17 bases between. Germline V gene data show CDR1 as SGHAT and CDR2 as FQNNGV. CDR3 length: 17 amino acids. The CDR3 loop is CASSLGGSGVVNSPLHF. DNA for the CDR3: TGTGCCAGCAGCTTAGGAGGGTCAGGGGTAGTAAATTCACCCCTCCACTTT.

The chain combines TRBV12-5 with TRBJ2-6; no clear D. V was cut by 6 bases and J by 0 bases, with 12 bases left in between. Per the germline V gene, CDR1 is LGHNT and CDR2 is FRNRAP. The CDR3 covers 16 residues. CDR3 sequence: CASGGGPVSGANVLTF. The CDR3 coding sequence is TGTGCTAGTGGAGGCGGCCCGGTCTCTGGGGCCAACGTCCTGACTTTC.

The chain links TRBV27 to TRBJ1-5, with D unclear. The CDR3 length is 14 residues. The germline V gene has CDR1 MNHEY and CDR2 SMNVEV (reference sequence). The ends were cut back, 3 bases at V and 1 base at J, with 7 bases in the middle. CDR3 residues: CASSFSVSNQPQHF. CDR3 DNA: TGTGCCAGCAGTTTTTCCGTCAGCAATCAGCCCCAGCATTTT.

Details on this clone: This same CDR3 is encoded by further DNA sequences in the sample. This chain uses TRBV12-3 or TRBV12-4 with TRBJ1-5; D perhaps matches TRBD1 (5 bases). With 3 bases removed from V and 7 bases from J, the gap between germline ends came to 10 bases. The CDR3 consists of 13 residues. The CDR3, as DNA: TGTGCCAGCAGTTTTGGGGAGGGGCAGCCCCAGCATTTT. Residues: CASSFGEGQPQHF.

The CDR3 nucleotides are TGTGCCTGGAGTGCCCTGACAGGGGGAGATGAAAAACTGTTTTTT. This sequence encodes CAWSALTGGDEKLFF. This rearrangement joins TRBV30 to TRBJ1-4; 9 bases line up with TRBD1. Looked up from germline, CDR1 is GTSNPN and CDR2 is SVGIG (reference sequence). J was trimmed by 6 bases and V by 1 base; bases with no gene match: 6. The CDR3 sequence is 15 residues long. The whole variable domain, filled in from reference TRBV30 and TRBJ1-4, reads SQTIHQWPATLVQPVGSPLSLECTVEGTSNPNLYWYRQAAGRGLQLLFYSVGIGQISSEVPQNLSASRPQDRQFILSSKKLLLSDSGFYLCAWSALTGGDEKLFFGSGTQLSVL.

The chain links TRBV6-5 to TRBJ1-2, with D perhaps matching TRBD1 (5 bases). V was cut by 0 bases and J by 4 bases, with 9 bases left in between. CDR3 length: 14 residues. Germline CDR1 and CDR2: MNHEY and SVGAGI. The CDR3 loop reads CASSYSRTSYGYTF. CDR3 nucleotide sequence: TGTGCCAGCAGTTACTCGCGGACAAGCTATGGCTACACCTTC.

The chain uses TRBV12-3 or TRBV12-4 and TRBJ2-7; maybe TRBD1 (6 bases). The CDR3 consists of 11 residues. The germline V and J ends were trimmed by 7 bases and 5 bases, with 9 bases remaining between them. CDR3 protein: CASTHRDEQYF. The CDR3, as DNA: TGTGCCAGCACCCACAGGGACGAGCAGTACTTC.

Concerning this clone itself: Other DNA sequences in this sample translate to the same CDR3. The chain combines TRBV30 with TRBJ1-3; possibly TRBD1 for D (5 bases). Germline lookup yields CDR1 GTSNPN and CDR2 SVGIG (reference sequence). Trimming pared 3 bases from V and 0 bases from J, leaving 9 bases between. CDR3 length equals 14 residues. CDR3 DNA sequence: TGTGCCTGGAGCGTCGGGGGCTCTGGAAACACCATATATTTT. Translation: CAWSVGGSGNTIYF.

A note on this clone: This specimen includes other DNA sequences encoding the same CDR3. The chain employs TRBV28 and TRBJ2-3; 8 bases match TRBD1. The germline gives CDR1 MDHEN, CDR2 SYDVKM. CDR3 length: 14 amino acids. The V segment lost 5 bases and the J segment 1 base; nucleotides outside the gene matches: 2. The CDR3: CASSLTGGTDTQYF. The CDR3 coding sequence is TGTGCCAGCAGTCTGACAGGGGGCACAGATACGCAGTATTTT.

The count of this clone is one. The rearrangement uses TRBV27 and TRBJ2-7; the match to TRBD2 covers 8 bases. Germline V gene sequence: CDR1 MNHEY, CDR2 SMNVEV (reference sequence). CDR3 length: 14 residues. V trimming: 6 bases; J trimming: 3 bases; junction bases outside the gene matches: 7. DNA for the CDR3: TGTGCCAGCAGGAGAGCGGGGGCTGTCTACGAGCAGTACTTC. Amino acids: CASRRAGAVYEQYF.

The chain has TRBV4-2 and TRBJ2-1, with D perhaps matching TRBD2 (6 bases). Trimming took off 0 bases at V and 4 bases at J, with 19 bases between the two ends. CDR1 and CDR2 (germline): LGHNA, YNFKEQ. The CDR3 contains 18 residues. CDR3 sequence: CASSQEGIDTSLYNEQFF. The CDR3 DNA sequence: TGTGCCAGCAGCCAAGAAGGGATCGATACTAGCCTATACAATGAGCAGTTCTTC.

The chain is built from TRBV7-3 and TRBJ2-1; 8 bases line up with TRBD2. The germline V gene encodes CDR1 SGHTA and CDR2 FQGTGA. The V and J ends lost 4 bases and 8 bases, in that order; junction bases with no gene match: 10. CDR3 length: 15 residues. CDR3 region: CASSSRSGGGDEQFF. CDR3 nucleotide sequence: TGTGCCAGCAGCTCCCGCTCGGGAGGGGGGGATGAGCAGTTCTTC.

This chain uses TRBV18 with TRBJ2-3; 8 positions agree with TRBD1. The CDR3 runs 14 residues. The V segment lost 2 bases and the J segment 5 bases; nucleotides outside the gene matches: 3. CDR1 is KGHSH and CDR2 is LQKENI in the germline V gene. The DNA for the CDR3 is TGTGCCAGCTCACCAAAACAGGGGGGAGATACGCAGTATTTT. This codes for CASSPKQGGDTQYF.

CDR3 DNA sequence: TGTGCCAGCAGCTCCCCGGGACATACCACCGGGGAGCTGTTTTTT. Protein product: CASSSPGHTTGELFF. This chain uses TRBV5-6 with TRBJ2-2; D may be TRBD1 (6 bases). Germline CDR1 reads SGHDT; CDR2 reads YYEEEE. CDR3 length: 15 amino acids. V lost 3 bases and J lost 4, with 13 bases in between.

The rearrangement links TRBV5-1 to TRBJ2-1; 12 bases line up with TRBD1. The J segment lost 8 bases and the V segment lost 4 bases, leaving 7 bases of the junction unmatched. The germline gives CDR1 SGHRS, CDR2 YFSETQ. The length of the CDR3 is 15 residues. The chain's CDR3 is CASSIPGQGADEQFF. The CDR3 DNA reads as TGCGCCAGCAGCATACCGGGACAGGGGGCCGATGAGCAGTTCTTC.

The rearrangement joins TRBV28 to TRBJ2-7, with TRBD1 matching over 7 bases. The germline V gene encodes CDR1 MDHEN and CDR2 SYDVKM. This CDR3 comprises 14 residues. Losses at the gene ends were 8 bases for V and 3 bases for J; bases not matched to a gene: 10. CDR3 DNA sequence: TGTGCCAGCCGCCTAGGGGGCCGGATCTACGAGCAGTACTTC. Translation: CASRLGGRIYEQYF.

This chain joins TRBV19 and TRBJ2-7, with 12 bases identical to TRBD2. The trim removed 7 bases at V and 5 bases at J, leaving 12 bases unmatched. Germline V gene data show CDR1 as LNHDA and CDR2 as SQIVND (reference sequence). The CDR3 runs 16 residues. CDR3 nucleotides: TGTGCCAGTACCCCCCCCGGACTAGCGGGATCAGACGAGCAGTACTTC. This sequence encodes CASTPPGLAGSDEQYF.